The 27 T cell receptor beta chains given below trace back to one sample, sequenced in a study of T-cell memory formation after mild COVID-19. TCRdb passed the 5' RACE reads through MiXCR, listing each CDR3 protein once. In the table there are hundreds of thousands of distinct CDR3 sequences, 16% of which are singletons. Sequences were obtained from PBMCs or a T cell subset sorted from them (not recorded which). The source is a man aged 18 to 29 who had mild COVID-19 (a few samples of this study predate the infection). Cell type and time point are not known.

This chain joins TRBV20-1 and TRBJ2-2, with TRBD1 matching 9 bases. CDR1 and CDR2 (germline): DFQATT, SNEGSKA (reference sequence). The junction had 5 bases not matched to a gene; V was cut back by 0 bases and J by 3 bases. This CDR3 has 16 residues. Here the CDR3 DNA reads TGCAGTGCTAGAGATCTTAGGACAGGGGACACCGGGGAGCTGTTTTTT. This codes for CSARDLRTGDTGELFF.

The chain recombines TRBV5-1 with TRBJ1-1; tentatively, D is TRBD1 (6 bases). The CDR3 totals 14 residues. The V and J ends lost 5 bases and 6 bases respectively, with 17 bases between them. Looked up from germline, CDR1 is SGHRS and CDR2 is YFSETQ. The DNA for the CDR3 is TGCGCCAGCAGACTACAAAACAGGGCTGCTGAAGCTTTCTTT. Encoded protein: CASRLQNRAAEAFF.

The chain has TRBV12-3 or TRBV12-4 and TRBJ2-1, with D maybe TRBD2 (7 bases). The CDR3 length is 14 residues. Between the trimmed V and J ends, which lost 8 bases and 4 bases, there was a span of 15 bases. In DNA form, the CDR3 reads TGTGCCAGCGACGGGGGGCGCTTATACAATGAGCAGTTCTTC. This sequence encodes CASDGGRLYNEQFF.

This clonotype was detected only once. This chain connects TRBV27 to TRBJ2-3; 9 bases match TRBD1. Germline V gives CDR1 MNHEY, CDR2 SMNVEV (reference sequence). The CDR3 is made up of 15 amino acids. The junction had 12 bases not matched to a gene; V was cut back by 6 bases and J by 8 bases. The CDR3 protein is CASSPGTGFSRTQYF. DNA of the CDR3: TGTGCCAGCAGCCCCGGGACAGGGTTCTCTCGTACGCAGTATTTT.

In DNA, the CDR3 is TGCAGTGCTAGGAGATCGGGTGGCGGGGGAGAGCAGTTCTTC. Protein product: CSARRSGGGGEQFF. This chain uses TRBV20-1 with TRBJ2-1, with 7 positions matching TRBD2. This CDR3 comprises 14 residues. Per germline, CDR1 DFQATT and CDR2 SNEGSKA (reference sequence). V lost 3 bases and J lost 10; bases outside the gene matches: 12.

The chain joins TRBV12-3 or TRBV12-4 to TRBJ1-5; D is unresolved. The CDR3 covers 14 residues. V was trimmed by 6 bases and J by 4 bases, leaving 13 bases between them. The CDR3 DNA sequence: TGTGCCAGCAGCCACCCGGGGTGGAATCAGCCCCAGCATTTT. It translates to CASSHPGWNQPQHF.

This clonotype showed up many times. The rearrangement uses TRBV10-3 and TRBJ1-3; no reliable D call. CDR3 length equals 15 residues. Between the trimmed V and J ends, which lost 4 bases and 3 bases, there was a span of 13 bases. Germline CDR1 and CDR2: ENHRY and SYGVKD. The CDR3, as DNA: TGTGCCATCAGTGCGGTCACCCGCCATGGAAACACCATATATTTT. As protein: CAISAVTRHGNTIYF.

The V and J genes are TRBV4-3 and TRBJ1-2; D is possibly TRBD1 (5 bases). From germline, CDR1 is LGHNA and CDR2 YSLEER. The V and J ends lost 4 bases and 7 bases respectively, with 22 bases between them. This CDR3 is 16 amino acids long. The CDR3 is CASSRRRDGGGIGYTF. The CDR3 nucleotides read TGCGCCAGCAGCCGACGGAGGGACGGGGGAGGAATTGGCTACACCTTC.

The chain is built from TRBV5-1 and TRBJ2-7; D uncertain. The CDR3 runs 13 residues. The germline V gene has CDR1 SGHRS and CDR2 YFSETQ. V lost 5 bases and J 4 bases, leaving 13 bases between the germline ends. The CDR3 DNA reads as TGCGCCAGCAGGAGGACGGAGTATTACGAGCAGTACTTC. Translation: CASRRTEYYEQYF.

In this sample, this clonotype turned up many times. The chain is built from TRBV5-1 and TRBJ2-1; 9 bases fit TRBD1. The CDR3 sequence is 14 residues long. Germline loops: CDR1 SGHRS, CDR2 YFSETQ. V lost 4 bases to trimming and J lost 9 bases; unmatched junction nucleotides: 8. Written as DNA, the CDR3 is TGCGCCAGCAGCCTAGGACAGGGGCAGGGTGAGCAGTTCTTC. Translating it yields CASSLGQGQGEQFF.

The V call is TRBV20-1, the J call TRBJ2-7; 9 nucleotides match TRBD2. The CDR3 is 16 residues long. V shed 3 bases, J shed 0 bases, and the junction held 9 bases outside the gene matches. Germline CDR1 reads DFQATT; CDR2 reads SNEGSKA (reference sequence). The CDR3: CSASFGAGGPSYEQYF. The CDR3 DNA sequence: TGCAGTGCTAGTTTCGGCGCGGGGGGGCCCTCCTACGAGCAGTACTTC.

This clonotype was seen only a few times. CDR3 DNA: TGTGCCAGCAGCATAGGGGCCTACGAGCAGTACTTC. Protein: CASSIGAYEQYF. The V and J genes are TRBV7-9 and TRBJ2-7; D perhaps matches TRBD1 (5 bases). The CDR3 runs 12 residues. Germline CDR1 SEHNR, CDR2 FQNEAQ (reference sequence). Trimming stripped 5 bases from V and 2 bases from J, with 7 bases between.

The chain uses TRBV5-5 and TRBJ2-4; TRBD1 agrees at 9 bases. The CDR3 is made up of 14 amino acids. Germline V gene lookup returns CDR1 SGHKS and CDR2 YYEKEE (reference sequence). Trimming cost V 4 bases and J 11 bases; bases outside gene matches: 10. CDR3 sequence (DNA): TGTGCCAGCAGCAGCACCGGGACAGGGTTCGTTCAGTACTTC. Amino acids: CASSSTGTGFVQYF.

The J gene is TRBJ2-7, the V gene TRBV19; the match to TRBD1 covers 7 bases. Germline V gene sequence: CDR1 LNHDA, CDR2 SQIVND (reference sequence). Trimming cost V 5 bases and J 1 base; bases outside gene matches: 8. This CDR3 spans 15 amino acids. CDR3 loop: CASSYSGGRSYEQYF. CDR3 coding DNA: TGTGCCAGTAGTTACTCAGGGGGTCGGTCCTACGAGCAGTACTTC.

This clonotype was observed many times. V usage is TRBV20-1 and J usage is TRBJ2-7; 8 nucleotides agree with TRBD1. The germline V gene encodes CDR1 DFQATT and CDR2 SNEGSKA (reference sequence). This CDR3 contains 14 residues. V trimming: 6 bases; J trimming: 0 bases; junction bases outside the gene matches: 7. The CDR3 loop reads CSAAGGAGSYEQYV. CDR3 bases: TGCAGTGCGGCAGGGGGCGCGGGCTCCTACGAGCAGTACGTC.

This clonotype came up a few times. V is TRBV9 and J is TRBJ2-5; 10 bases map to TRBD2. This CDR3 is 16 amino acids long. V gave up 0 bases and J gave up 4 bases; unmatched junction bases: 6. Germline CDR1 and CDR2: SGDLS and YYNGEE. The CDR3 region is CASSVEASGGRETQYF. CDR3 DNA sequence: TGTGCCAGCAGCGTAGAGGCTAGCGGGGGTCGAGAGACCCAGTACTTC.

This chain links TRBV29-1 with TRBJ1-2; 9 bases agree with TRBD1. The V gene end was trimmed by 2 bases and the J gene end by 6 bases; junction bases not matched to a gene: 1. This CDR3 has 12 amino acids. The V gene's germline CDR1 is SQVTM and CDR2 ANQGSEA. Here the CDR3 DNA reads TGCAGCGTTGAAAGACAGGGGGATGGCTACACCTTC. It codes for CSVERQGDGYTF. Drawing the rest from reference TRBV29-1 and TRBJ1-2, the complete variable domain is SAVISQKPSRDICQRGTSLTIQCQVDSQVTMMFWYRQQPGQSLTLIATANQGSEATYESGFVIDKFPISRPNLTFSTLTVSNMSPEDSSIYLCSVERQGDGYTFGSGTRLTVV.

V is TRBV9 and J is TRBJ2-1, with D unresolved. There are 12 residues in the CDR3. The ends were cut back, 0 bases at V and 7 bases at J, with 5 bases in the middle. Germline lookup yields CDR1 SGDLS and CDR2 YYNGEE. CDR3 bases: TGTGCCAGCAGCGTAGAGGGAAATGAGCAGTTCTTC. Translated, it gives CASSVEGNEQFF.

This clonotype has only a few counts. J is TRBJ2-7 and V is TRBV6-5, with TRBD2 identical over 7 bases. V shed 6 bases and J 0 bases; nucleotides not matched to a gene: 11. The CDR3 extends over 16 amino acids. Germline values: CDR1 MNHEY, CDR2 SVGAGI. In DNA form, the CDR3 reads TGTGCCAGCAGACCCTTAATCGGGGGGTACTCCTACGAGCAGTACTTC. Amino acid sequence: CASRPLIGGYSYEQYF.

In its sample, this clonotype was seen a few times. This chain connects TRBV12-5 to TRBJ2-1; 7 positions match TRBD2. The germline V gene has CDR1 LGHNT and CDR2 FRNRAP. The CDR3 has 13 residues. Germline trimming cut 2 bases from V and 9 bases from J; bases unmatched to any gene: 4. CDR3 amino acids: CASGLTSAGEQFF. The CDR3 bases are TGTGCTAGTGGTTTGACTAGCGCGGGTGAGCAGTTCTTC. Based on the CDR3 plus reference TRBV12-5 and TRBJ2-1, the full variable domain is DARVTQTPRHKVTEMGQEVTMRCQPILGHNTVFWYRQTMMQGLELLAYFRNRAPLDDSGMPKDRFSAEMPDATLATLKIQPSEPRDSAVYFCASGLTSAGEQFFGPGTRLTVL.

This clonotype has more than one count but fewer than ten. The chain links TRBV7-2 to TRBJ2-5; weak D call: TRBD2 (6 bases). The CDR3 loop spans 15 amino acids. V was trimmed by 5 bases and J by 7 bases, leaving 20 bases between them. Germline CDR1 SGHTA, CDR2 FQGNSA. CDR3 sequence reads: CASSTREAGWGTQYF. The CDR3 bases are TGTGCCAGCAGCACCAGGGAGGCAGGATGGGGGACCCAGTACTTC.

A few counts support this clonotype. The chain recombines TRBV5-1 with TRBJ2-7, with 7 positions matching TRBD1. V shed 6 bases, J shed 4 bases, and the junction held 10 bases outside the gene matches. Germline lookup yields CDR1 SGHRS and CDR2 YFSETQ. The CDR3 extends over 14 amino acids. The chain's CDR3 is CASTGTAGGYEQYF. For the CDR3, the DNA is TGCGCCAGCACGGGGACGGCAGGGGGTTACGAGCAGTACTTC.

The chain links TRBV7-6 to TRBJ2-5, with D maybe TRBD1 (6 bases). Deletions cut 5 bases from V and 2 bases from J, with 21 bases between. The CDR3 length is 17 residues. The V gene's germline CDR1 is SGHVS and CDR2 FNYEAQ. The CDR3 here is CASSPPGAVALQETQYF. Written as DNA, the CDR3 is TGTGCCAGCAGCCCTCCAGGGGCAGTCGCCCTTCAAGAGACCCAGTACTTC. Full variable domain (remainder filled in from reference TRBV7-6 and TRBJ2-5): GAGVSQSPRYKVTKRGQDVALRCDPISGHVSLYWYRQALGQGPEFLTYFNYEAQQDKSGLPNDRFSAERPEGSISTLTIQRTEQRDSAMYRCASSPPGAVALQETQYFGPGTRLLVL.

This sequence joins TRBV6-6 and TRBJ2-6; maybe TRBD1 (7 bases). CDR3 size: 17 residues. With 7 bases removed from V and 4 bases from J, the gap between germline ends came to 20 bases. The germline V gene has CDR1 MNHNY and CDR2 SVGAGI (reference sequence). The DNA of the CDR3 is TGTGCCAGCATAGGTACAGGGGCGGGATCCGGGGCCAACGTCCTGACTTTC. Translated: CASIGTGAGSGANVLTF.

This rearrangement joins TRBV10-3 to TRBJ2-3; 13 bases agree with TRBD2. The CDR3 runs 16 residues. CDR1 and CDR2 from the germline V gene are ENHRY and SYGVKD. V lost 4 bases, J lost 1 base, and 2 bases stayed unmatched. The CDR3 loop is CAISVTSGGRTDTQYF. DNA for the CDR3: TGTGCCATCAGTGTGACTAGCGGGGGGCGCACAGATACGCAGTATTTT.

This clonotype was picked up a small number of times. The chain carries TRBV20-1 and TRBJ2-1; 8 bases are shared with TRBD2. V gave up 0 bases and J gave up 8 bases; unmatched junction bases: 9. The germline V gene has CDR1 DFQATT and CDR2 SNEGSKA (reference sequence). The CDR3 length is 15 residues. CDR3 in amino acids: CSARDGGLVSHEQFF. The CDR3 DNA sequence: TGCAGTGCTAGAGATGGGGGACTAGTATCTCATGAGCAGTTCTTC.

This clonotype occurred a few times. The V gene is TRBV7-9, the J gene TRBJ1-5; D might be TRBD1 (5 bases). The CDR3 length is 13 residues. CDR1 SEHNR and CDR2 FQNEAQ come from the germline V gene (reference sequence). The V end lost 3 bases, the J end lost 6 bases, and 9 bases lay between the germline ends. CDR3 coding DNA: TGTGCCAGCAGCTTGGAGGGGACTCAGCCCCAGCATTTT. Protein product: CASSLEGTQPQHF.